A single sample gave rise to the 23 T cell receptor beta chains below, sequenced in a study of T cells after posttransplantation cyclophosphamide. Busulfan-fludarabine conditioning, marrow transplant, and cyclophosphamide on days +3 and +4 were administered. Method: immunoSEQ multiplex PCR; TCRdb's copy keeps in-frame clones and lacks some. The sample includes roughly 10,000 clones, approximately 80% of them seen just once. Sequenced here: PBMCs, sampled around 2,000 days after allogeneic stem cell transplant with posttransplant cyclophosphamide. The receptors derive from a female patient aged 50-59 years who received an allogeneic stem cell transplant from a related donor, was CMV-positive, and had no GVHD. Part of the T cell pool may stem from the graft donor.

The V gene is TRBV6-6, the J gene TRBJ1-2, with D perhaps matching TRBD1 (5 bases). The germline V gene has CDR1 MNHNY and CDR2 SVGAGI (reference sequence). V lost 4 bases and J lost 6, with 12 bases in between. The CDR3 is 13 residues long. The CDR3 region is CASSSQVSDGYTF. In nucleotides, the CDR3 is TGTGCCAGCAGTTCACAGGTTTCTGATGGCTACACCTTC.

The gene calls are TRBV4-1 and TRBJ2-2, with D tentatively TRBD2 (5 bases). Germline loops: CDR1 MGHRA, CDR2 YSYEKL. Trimming stripped 3 bases from V and 4 bases from J, with 12 bases between. CDR3 length: 15 residues. This chain's CDR3 is CASSHSRTSTGELFF. The CDR3 DNA sequence: TGCGCCAGCAGCCATTCACGGACTTCCACCGGGGAGCTGTTTTTT.

The DNA of the CDR3 is TGTGCCAGCTCACCAAACCCCGGTACGCCGGGGGCAGATACGCAGTATTTT. It is translated as CASSPNPGTPGADTQYF. The chain joins TRBV18 to TRBJ2-3; the D gene is possibly TRBD2 (6 bases). This CDR3 spans 17 amino acids. V lost 2 bases and J 4 bases, leaving 19 bases between the germline ends. The V gene's germline CDR1 is KGHSH and CDR2 LQKENI.

The DNA for the CDR3 is TGTGCCAGCAGCTTAACTAGCGGGAGGGTCACCGGGGAGCTGTTTTTT. Amino acid sequence: CASSLTSGRVTGELFF. The J gene is TRBJ2-2, the V gene TRBV7-3, with TRBD2 matching 11 bases. In germline, CDR1 is SGHTA, CDR2 FQGTGA. V lost 0 bases, J lost 4 bases, and 1 base stayed unmatched. This CDR3 comprises 16 residues.

The V and J genes are TRBV6-1 and TRBJ2-3, with D hard to call. Germline assignment: CDR1 MNHNS and CDR2 SASEGT. CDR3 length: 13 amino acids. V lost 8 bases and J lost 2, with 11 bases in between. CDR3 sequence reads: CASRSHSTDTQYF. In DNA, the CDR3 is TGTGCCAGCCGGTCCCATTCCACAGATACGCAGTATTTT.

J is TRBJ1-2 and V is TRBV13, with 12 nucleotides matching TRBD1. Germline loops: CDR1 PRHDT, CDR2 FYEKMQ (reference sequence). V shed 5 bases and J 5 bases; nucleotides not matched to a gene: 9. The CDR3 consists of 16 residues. CDR3 in amino acids: CASSAGTGGVGYGYTF. As DNA, the CDR3 is TGTGCCAGCAGCGCCGGGACAGGGGGCGTTGGTTATGGCTACACCTTC.

In regard to this clone: Mismatch with germline at one junction end may stem from a read error. The J gene is TRBJ1-5, the V gene TRBV4-3; a weak D match, TRBD1 (5 bases). Germline values: CDR1 LGHNA, CDR2 YSLEER. This CDR3 is built from 15 residues. The CDR3 sequence is CASSKDSLGNQPQHF. CDR3 sequence (DNA): TGCGCCAGCAGCAAAGACAGCCTAGGCAATCAGCCCCAGCATTTT.

The chain uses TRBV5-1 and TRBJ2-5; possibly TRBD2 for D (5 bases). The CDR3 has 15 amino acids. Germline CDR1 and CDR2: SGHRS and YFSETQ. V lost 0 bases and J lost 0, with 9 bases in between. The CDR3 nucleotides are TGCGCCAGCAGCTTGGGGTTGACTAACCAAGAGACCCAGTACTTC. Amino acids: CASSLGLTNQETQYF. Full variable domain (rest looked up from reference TRBV5-1 and TRBJ2-5): KAGVTQTPRYLIKTRGQQVTLSCSPISGHRSVSWYQQTPGQGLQFLFEYFSETQRNKGNFPGRFSGRQFSNSRSEMNVSTLELGDSALYLCASSLGLTNQETQYFGPGTRLLVL.

The V and J genes are TRBV5-1 and TRBJ1-4; the match to TRBD1 covers 9 bases. The CDR3 consists of 16 residues. V dropped 1 base and J dropped 3; count of bases not matched to a gene: 4. Germline V lookup: CDR1 SGHRS, CDR2 YFSETQ. The CDR3 region has the DNA TGCGCCAGCAGCTTGAATCGACAGGGGGCTAATGAAAAACTGTTTTTT. This encodes CASSLNRQGANEKLFF. Using reference TRBV5-1 and TRBJ1-4 for the parts outside the CDR3, the full variable domain is KAGVTQTPRYLIKTRGQQVTLSCSPISGHRSVSWYQQTPGQGLQFLFEYFSETQRNKGNFPGRFSGRQFSNSRSEMNVSTLELGDSALYLCASSLNRQGANEKLFFGSGTQLSVL.

This chain connects TRBV7-9 to TRBJ1-4; unclear D gene. Trimming stripped 3 bases from V and 0 bases from J, with 5 bases between. This CDR3 region has 14 residues. Germline CDR1 is SEHNR and CDR2 is FQNEAQ (reference sequence). CDR3 coding DNA: TGTGCCAGCAGCTTCGGTTCAACTAATGAAAAACTGTTTTTT. This encodes CASSFGSTNEKLFF.

V gene TRBV7-8 combines with J gene TRBJ1-5; 7 bases match TRBD1. Trimming took 5 bases from V and 2 from J; bases not matched to a gene: 3. Germline V lookup: CDR1 SGHVS, CDR2 FQNEAQ. CDR3 length: 14 residues. The CDR3 protein is CASSPGTGNQPQHF. The CDR3 DNA sequence: TGTGCCAGCAGCCCCGGGACAGGCAATCAGCCCCAGCATTTT. Full variable domain (missing parts from reference TRBV7-8 and TRBJ1-5): GAGVSQSPRYKVAKRGQDVALRCDPISGHVSLFWYQQALGQGPEFLTYFQNEAQLDKSGLPSDRFFAERPEGSVSTLKIQRTQQEDSAVYLCASSPGTGNQPQHFGDGTRLSIL.

This chain joins TRBV12-5 and TRBJ2-1, with 12 bases lining up with TRBD2. Trimming took 5 bases from V and 2 from J; bases not matched to a gene: 4. There are 16 residues in the CDR3. CDR1 is LGHNT, CDR2 FRNRAP, per germline. The CDR3 spells CASGRTSGVPYNEQFF. CDR3 DNA sequence: TGTGCTAGTGGTCGGACTAGCGGGGTACCCTACAATGAGCAGTTCTTC.

The rearrangement joins TRBV18 to TRBJ1-2, with 7 bases matching TRBD1. Germline V gives CDR1 KGHSH, CDR2 LQKENI. The CDR3 contains 14 residues. Losses at the gene ends were 3 bases for V and 8 bases for J; bases not matched to a gene: 9. The CDR3 is CASSPLRDSAGYTF. The CDR3 bases are TGTGCCAGCTCACCCCTGCGGGACAGCGCCGGCTACACCTTC.

V gene TRBV5-1 combines with J gene TRBJ1-1; D is perhaps TRBD1 (5 bases). The germline V gene has CDR1 SGHRS and CDR2 YFSETQ. V lost 3 bases to trimming and J lost 1 base, with 10 bases between them. The CDR3 is 14 amino acids. The CDR3 sequence is CASSSLGGNTEAFF. The DNA for the CDR3 is TGCGCCAGCAGCTCTCTGGGGGGGAACACTGAAGCTTTCTTT.

The chain employs TRBV19 and TRBJ2-7; D uncertain. Germline V gene sequence: CDR1 LNHDA, CDR2 SQIVND (reference sequence). V shed 3 bases and J shed 0 bases, with 6 bases lying between them. This CDR3 region has 13 residues. The CDR3, as DNA: TGTGCCAGTAGTATTCAGGCCTCCTACGAGCAGTACTTC. Residues: CASSIQASYEQYF.

The chain couples TRBV30 to TRBJ1-2; TRBD1 matches 8 bases. The CDR3 is 12 residues long. The trim removed 3 bases at V and 6 bases at J, leaving 3 bases unmatched. The V gene's germline CDR1 is GTSNPN and CDR2 SVGIG (reference sequence). The CDR3 reads CAWSGQGNGYTF. Here the CDR3 DNA reads TGTGCCTGGAGCGGACAGGGCAATGGCTACACCTTC.

The chain recombines TRBV9 with TRBJ2-1, with a weak D call TRBD2 (5 bases). The CDR3 has 15 amino acids. Germline V gene sequence: CDR1 SGDLS, CDR2 YYNGEE. Trimming took off 0 bases at V and 0 bases at J, with 7 bases between the two ends. CDR3 residues: CASSVGGGSYNEQFF. The DNA of the CDR3 is TGTGCCAGCAGCGTAGGTGGAGGCTCCTACAATGAGCAGTTCTTC.

The DNA for the CDR3 is TGTGCCAGCAGCCAATCATCGGCAGGGGGTCATGAGCAGTTCTTC. This codes for CASSQSSAGGHEQFF. The chain is built from TRBV16 and TRBJ2-1, with TRBD1 identical over 7 bases. The CDR3 is made up of 15 amino acids. Losses at the gene ends were 0 bases for V and 8 bases for J; bases not matched to a gene: 7. From germline, CDR1 is KGHSY and CDR2 FQNENV.

In this sample, this clone turned up a few times. The chain employs TRBV28 and TRBJ1-2; TRBD1 aligns across 10 bases. This CDR3 has 12 residues. The J segment lost 5 bases and the V segment lost 10 bases, leaving 4 bases of the junction unmatched. Germline V gives CDR1 MDHEN, CDR2 SYDVKM. The CDR3 loop is CATGDRGYGYTF. The CDR3 DNA follows: TGTGCCACAGGGGACAGGGGTTATGGCTACACCTTC.

The chain uses TRBV4-2 and TRBJ2-7; 7 bases are shared with TRBD2. The ends lost 1 base at V and 2 bases at J; junction bases unmatched: 17. Germline CDR1 reads LGHNA; CDR2 reads YNFKEQ. The CDR3 is made up of 19 amino acids. CDR3 residues: CASSQGPPRRAGEPYEQYF. DNA for the CDR3: TGTGCCAGCAGCCAAGGCCCCCCGCGGCGGGCGGGAGAGCCCTACGAGCAGTACTTC.

The genes are TRBV25-1 and TRBJ1-1, with 12 nucleotides matching TRBD1. This CDR3 has 17 amino acids. J was trimmed by 4 bases and V by 2 bases; bases with no gene match: 8. Germline loops: CDR1 MGHDK, CDR2 SYGVNS. This chain's CDR3 is CASSEVGTGGKGTEAFF. The CDR3 DNA is TGTGCCAGCAGTGAAGTAGGGACAGGGGGCAAGGGCACTGAAGCTTTCTTT.

The V call is TRBV4-2, the J call TRBJ1-5; D uncertain. The CDR3 covers 15 residues. Germline values: CDR1 LGHNA, CDR2 YNFKEQ. Between the trimmed V and J ends, which lost 1 base and 7 bases, there was a span of 14 bases. The CDR3 coding sequence is TGTGCCAGCAGCCAAGTGACCGGGGAAGGGCAGCCCCAGCATTTT. Protein product: CASSQVTGEGQPQHF.

This clone was detected only a few times. V gene TRBV9 combines with J gene TRBJ2-2; tentatively, D is TRBD2 (6 bases). The ends were cut back, 3 bases at V and 4 bases at J, with 13 bases in the middle. Germline lookup yields CDR1 SGDLS and CDR2 YYNGEE. This CDR3 is 15 amino acids long. CDR3 DNA: TGTGCCAGCAGCGAGGGACTCAGGCTCACCGGGGAGCTGTTTTTT. It is translated as CASSEGLRLTGELFF.